This T cell receptor (beta chain) is from a study of B cell selection in AIRE deficiency. Study-level findings and limits: Shared Treg sequences were biased toward short CDR3s with few non-templated nucleotide insertions. Roughly 31% of healthy-shared Treg TCRbeta sequences appeared in patient Tconv cells.

Measured with immunoSEQ multiplex PCR; TCRdb has only the in-frame clones, and not every one. The table includes fewer than 30,000 clones, approximately 97% detected once. Turning to this clone: What it recognizes is unknown.

The sorted conventional CD4 T cells were gated as CD4+CD127+. The germline gives CDR1 LGHNT, CDR2 FRNRAP. This CDR3 region has 19 residues. Losses at the gene ends were 4 bases for V and 1 base for J; bases not matched to a gene: 13. The sequencing sample was made of conventional CD4+ T cells sorted from PBMCs. The chain has TRBV12-5 and TRBJ1-2; 12 bases line up with TRBD1. The sequence was collected from a human donor with AIRE deficiency. CDR3 residues: CASGSGTGGAARGNYGYTF. In DNA, the CDR3 is TGTGCTAGTGGTTCAGGGACAGGGGGCGCGGCTAGAGGTAACTATGGCTACACCTTC.